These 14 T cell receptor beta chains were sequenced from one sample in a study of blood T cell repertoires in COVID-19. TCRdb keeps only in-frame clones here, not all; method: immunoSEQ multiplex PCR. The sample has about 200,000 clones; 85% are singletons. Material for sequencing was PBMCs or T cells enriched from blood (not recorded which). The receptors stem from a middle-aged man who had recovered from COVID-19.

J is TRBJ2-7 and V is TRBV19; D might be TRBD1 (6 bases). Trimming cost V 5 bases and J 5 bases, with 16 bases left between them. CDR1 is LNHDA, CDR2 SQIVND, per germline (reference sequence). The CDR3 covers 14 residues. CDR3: CASSSRDKYHEQYF. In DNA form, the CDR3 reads TGTGCCAGTAGTTCCCGGGACAAATACCACGAGCAGTACTTC.

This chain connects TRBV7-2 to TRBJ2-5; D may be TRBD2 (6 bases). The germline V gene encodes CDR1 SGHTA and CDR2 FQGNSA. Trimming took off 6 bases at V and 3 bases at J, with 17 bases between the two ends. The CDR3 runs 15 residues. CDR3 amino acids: CASSLMGGWKETQYF. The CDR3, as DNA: TGTGCCAGCAGTCTAATGGGGGGTTGGAAAGAGACCCAGTACTTC.

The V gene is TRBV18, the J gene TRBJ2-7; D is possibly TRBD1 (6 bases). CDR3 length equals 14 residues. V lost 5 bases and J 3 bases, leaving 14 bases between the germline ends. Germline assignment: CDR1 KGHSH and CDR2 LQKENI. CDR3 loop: CASSKGGSRYEQYF. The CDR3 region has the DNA TGTGCCAGCTCAAAAGGGGGTAGCCGCTACGAGCAGTACTTC. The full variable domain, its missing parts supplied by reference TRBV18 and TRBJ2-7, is NAGVMQNPRHLVRRRGQEARLRCSPMKGHSHVYWYRQLPEEGLKFMVYLQKENIIDESGMPKERFSAEFPKEGPSILRIQQVVRGDSAAYFCASSKGGSRYEQYFGPGTRLTVT.

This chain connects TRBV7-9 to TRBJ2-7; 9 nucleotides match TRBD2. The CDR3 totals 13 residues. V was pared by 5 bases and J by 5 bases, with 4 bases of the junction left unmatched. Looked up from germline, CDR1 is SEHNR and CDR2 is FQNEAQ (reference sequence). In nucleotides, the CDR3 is TGTGCCAGCAGCGTCCGGACTAGCGACGAGCAGTACTTC. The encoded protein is CASSVRTSDEQYF.

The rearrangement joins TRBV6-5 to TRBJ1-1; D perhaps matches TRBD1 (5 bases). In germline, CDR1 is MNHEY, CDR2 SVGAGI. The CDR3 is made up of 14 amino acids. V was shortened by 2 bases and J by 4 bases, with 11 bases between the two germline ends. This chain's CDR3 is CASSYGAGGTEAFF. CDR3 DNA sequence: TGTGCCAGCAGTTACGGGGCGGGGGGCACTGAAGCTTTCTTT.

CDR3 region: CASSKQGTSYEQYF. DNA of the CDR3: TGTGCCAGCAGCAAACAGGGGACCTCCTACGAGCAGTACTTC. The chain recombines TRBV28 with TRBJ2-7; 7 bases match TRBD1. The CDR3 loop spans 14 amino acids. V lost 6 bases to trimming and J lost 0 bases; unmatched junction nucleotides: 5. Germline assignment: CDR1 MDHEN and CDR2 SYDVKM.

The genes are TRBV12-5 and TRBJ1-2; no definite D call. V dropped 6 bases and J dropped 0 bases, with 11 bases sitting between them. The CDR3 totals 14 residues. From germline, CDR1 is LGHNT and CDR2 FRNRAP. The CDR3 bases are TGTGCTAGTGGGGTAGCCAGCTCTAACTATGGCTACACCTTC. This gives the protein CASGVASSNYGYTF.

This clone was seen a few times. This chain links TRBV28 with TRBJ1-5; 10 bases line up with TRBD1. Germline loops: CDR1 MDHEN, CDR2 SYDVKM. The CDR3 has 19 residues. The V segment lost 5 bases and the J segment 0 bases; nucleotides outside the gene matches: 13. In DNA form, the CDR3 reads TGTGCCAGCAGTCCTACGTGGACAGGGGGTTGGGATAGCAATCAGCCCCAGCATTTT. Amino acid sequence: CASSPTWTGGWDSNQPQHF.

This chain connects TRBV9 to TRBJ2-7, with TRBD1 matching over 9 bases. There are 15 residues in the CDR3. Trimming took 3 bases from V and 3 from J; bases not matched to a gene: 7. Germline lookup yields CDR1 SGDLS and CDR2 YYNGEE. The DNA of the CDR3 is TGTGCCAGCAGCGCGGGACAGGGTAGTGACTACGAGCAGTACTTC. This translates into CASSAGQGSDYEQYF.

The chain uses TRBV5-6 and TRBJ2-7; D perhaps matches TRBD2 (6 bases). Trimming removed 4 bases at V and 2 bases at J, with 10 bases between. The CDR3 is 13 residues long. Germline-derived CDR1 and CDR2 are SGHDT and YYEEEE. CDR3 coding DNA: TGTGCCAGCAGCACCTCTAGCGCCTACGAGCAGTACTTC. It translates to CASSTSSAYEQYF.

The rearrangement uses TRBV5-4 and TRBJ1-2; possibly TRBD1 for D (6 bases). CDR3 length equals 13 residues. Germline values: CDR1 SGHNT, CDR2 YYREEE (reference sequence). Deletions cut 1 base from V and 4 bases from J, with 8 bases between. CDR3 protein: CASSLTGTYGYTF. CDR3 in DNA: TGTGCCAGCAGCTTGACAGGGACCTATGGCTACACCTTC.

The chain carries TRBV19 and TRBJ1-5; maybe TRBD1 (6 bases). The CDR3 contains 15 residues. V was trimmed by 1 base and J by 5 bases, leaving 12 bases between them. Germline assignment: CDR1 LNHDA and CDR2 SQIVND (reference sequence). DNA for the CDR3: TGTGCCAGTAGTATAGGTGGGGGCAGAGATCAGCCCCAGCATTTT. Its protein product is CASSIGGGRDQPQHF.

The CDR3 loop reads CASSLELGGIVGTDTQYF. DNA for the CDR3: TGTGCCAGCAGCTTAGAGCTAGGCGGGATAGTAGGCACAGATACGCAGTATTTT. The genes are TRBV7-2 and TRBJ2-3, with D possibly matching TRBD2 (6 bases). Germline CDR1 reads SGHTA; CDR2 reads FQGNSA. The CDR3 runs to 18 residues. The V end was cut by 1 base, the J end by 1 base, with 18 bases between.

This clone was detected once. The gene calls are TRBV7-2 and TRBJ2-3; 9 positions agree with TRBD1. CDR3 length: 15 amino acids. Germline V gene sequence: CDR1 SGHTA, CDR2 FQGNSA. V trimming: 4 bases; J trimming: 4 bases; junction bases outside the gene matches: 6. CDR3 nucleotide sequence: TGTGCCAGCAGCTCGGCCGGGACAGGGCCAGATACGCAGTATTTT. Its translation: CASSSAGTGPDTQYF.